These 28 T cell receptor beta chains were all obtained from the same sample, sequenced in a study of blood T cell repertoires in COVID-19. Assay used: immunoSEQ multiplex PCR; TCRdb lists only in-frame clones, some missing. Found here are about 170,000 clones, roughly nine tenths of them singletons; the top ten hold approximately 11%. The specimen was peripheral blood. These receptors were obtained from a woman aged 55-70 years with COVID-19, enrolled during active disease.

The rearrangement links TRBV5-4 to TRBJ1-6; 7 positions match TRBD1. The J segment lost 7 bases and the V segment lost 4 bases, leaving 8 bases of the junction unmatched. The CDR3 spans 15 residues. CDR1 and CDR2 (germline): SGHNT, YYREEE (reference sequence). The CDR3 region has the DNA TGTGCCAGCAGCCAAGTGACAGGGAAGAATTCACCCCTCCACTTT. It is translated as CASSQVTGKNSPLHF.

This sequence joins TRBV4-3 and TRBJ1-6; D is uncertain. V was shortened by 3 bases and J by 4 bases, with 10 bases between the two germline ends. The CDR3 length is 15 residues. Germline V gene lookup returns CDR1 LGHNA and CDR2 YSLEER. CDR3 coding DNA: TGCGCCAGCAGCCAGAATGGCGGATATAATTCACCCCTCCACTTT. This sequence encodes CASSQNGGYNSPLHF.

The chain has TRBV11-2 and TRBJ1-2; D not certain. Germline values: CDR1 SGHAT, CDR2 FQNNGV. Trimming removed 0 bases at V and 8 bases at J, with 7 bases between. This CDR3 contains 12 residues. CDR3 sequence reads: CASSLETGGYTF. DNA for the CDR3: TGTGCCAGCAGCTTAGAGACGGGGGGCTACACCTTC.

J is TRBJ1-5 and V is TRBV3-1 (or the pseudogene TRBV3-2), with 9 nucleotides matching TRBD1. The CDR3 has 14 amino acids. CDR1 and CDR2 (germline): LGHDT, YNNKEL (reference sequence). Trimming cost V 4 bases and J 4 bases; bases outside gene matches: 2. The CDR3 protein is CASSPGTGNQPQHF. The DNA of the CDR3 is TGTGCCAGCAGCCCCGGGACAGGGAATCAGCCCCAGCATTTT.

V is TRBV27 and J is TRBJ2-7; 8 nucleotides align to TRBD2. The CDR3 length is 14 residues. Trimming cost V 1 base and J 1 base; bases outside gene matches: 0. Per germline, CDR1 MNHEY and CDR2 SMNVEV (reference sequence). For the CDR3, the DNA is TGTGCCAGCAGTTTATTAGCGGGGTCCTACGAGCAGTACTTC. Amino acids: CASSLLAGSYEQYF.

This clone was seen a few times. This chain joins TRBV9 and TRBJ2-2; 7 nucleotides line up with TRBD1. J lost 9 bases, V lost 0 bases, and 5 bases had no gene match. Per germline, CDR1 SGDLS and CDR2 YYNGEE. The CDR3 extends over 14 amino acids. CDR3 protein: CASSVAAGGRELFF. The CDR3, as DNA: TGTGCCAGCAGCGTAGCCGCAGGGGGTAGGGAGCTGTTTTTT.

This clone was counted a single time. V and J are TRBV27 and TRBJ2-2; D unresolved. CDR1 and CDR2 from the germline V gene are MNHEY and SMNVEV (reference sequence). The CDR3 length is 15 residues. V was cut by 5 bases and J by 1 base, with 11 bases left in between. This chain's CDR3 is CASSAMAENTGELFF. CDR3 coding DNA: TGTGCCAGCAGTGCCATGGCGGAGAACACCGGGGAGCTGTTTTTT.

This clone was seen only once. The rearrangement uses TRBV4-2 and TRBJ1-5; D may be TRBD1 (5 bases). The CDR3 is 15 residues long. Germline values: CDR1 LGHNA, CDR2 YNFKEQ. Deletions cut 0 bases from V and 3 bases from J, with 9 bases between. As DNA, the CDR3 is TGTGCCAGCAGCCAAGATACAGGAGTCAATCAGCCCCAGCATTTT. Its protein product is CASSQDTGVNQPQHF.

The V and J genes are TRBV6-5 and TRBJ2-7; 10 bases match TRBD1. This CDR3 contains 15 residues. The germline gives CDR1 MNHEY, CDR2 SVGAGI. The V gene end was trimmed by 2 bases and the J gene end by 6 bases; junction bases not matched to a gene: 7. The DNA of the CDR3 is TGTGCCAGCAGTTACCCCGGGACAGGGGTCCGCGAGCAGTACTTC. The encoded protein is CASSYPGTGVREQYF.

The V gene is TRBV5-1, the J gene TRBJ2-2; TRBD2 matches 14 bases. Germline CDR1 is SGHRS and CDR2 is YFSETQ. V gave up 1 base and J gave up 4 bases; unmatched junction bases: 6. The CDR3 spans 18 residues. Written as DNA, the CDR3 is TGCGCCAGCAGCTTGATGACTAGCGGGAGGGCCTTCACCGGGGAGCTGTTTTTT. It is translated as CASSLMTSGRAFTGELFF.

This clone was counted a few times. The gene calls are TRBV5-1 and TRBJ2-5, with 11 bases that match TRBD2. The CDR3 contains 16 residues. CDR1 is SGHRS, CDR2 YFSETQ, per germline. J gave up 4 bases and V 0 bases, and 5 bases lay outside the gene matches. CDR3 amino acids: CASSLAGLAGGETQYF. CDR3 coding DNA: TGCGCCAGCAGCTTGGCCGGGCTAGCGGGAGGAGAGACCCAGTACTTC.

This chain joins TRBV6-2 or TRBV6-3 and TRBJ2-7; TRBD2 aligns across 8 bases. There are 14 residues in the CDR3. Germline V gene sequence: CDR1 MNHEY, CDR2 SVGEGT. The V and J ends lost 2 bases and 0 bases, in that order; junction bases with no gene match: 0. In nucleotides, the CDR3 is TGTGCCAGCAGTTACGGGACTAGCTCCTACGAGCAGTACTTC. Protein product: CASSYGTSSYEQYF.

The rearrangement links TRBV6-5 to TRBJ1-1, with 10 bases lining up with TRBD1. The CDR3 spans 14 residues. CDR1 is MNHEY, CDR2 SVGAGI, per germline. Trimming removed 1 base from V and 11 bases from J; junction bases left unmatched: 7. This chain's CDR3 is CASSYFGQGDHAFF. DNA of the CDR3: TGTGCCAGCAGTTACTTCGGACAGGGGGACCACGCTTTCTTT.

In DNA, the CDR3 is TGTGCCAGCAGCAGACTAGCGGGACCGAATGAGCAGTTCTTC. Protein: CASSRLAGPNEQFF. J is TRBJ2-1 and V is TRBV6-2 or TRBV6-3; 11 nucleotides align to TRBD2. The CDR3 runs 14 residues. CDR1 MNHEY and CDR2 SVGEGT come from the germline V gene. Trimming at V came to 6 bases and at J to 7 bases, leaving 5 bases not matched to a gene.

The chain is built from TRBV25-1 and TRBJ2-1; TRBD2 matches 13 bases. Germline CDR1 and CDR2: MGHDK and SYGVNS. The V and J ends lost 2 bases and 15 bases, in that order; junction bases with no gene match: 7. This CDR3 region has 14 residues. The CDR3 DNA follows: TGTGCCAGCAGTGAACCCGGGACTAGCGGGATCTGGTTCTTC. Protein sequence: CASSEPGTSGIWFF.

This chain connects TRBV24-1 to TRBJ2-3; tentative D call: TRBD2 (7 bases). Germline V lookup: CDR1 KGHDR, CDR2 SFDVKD. V was cut by 2 bases and J by 5 bases, with 13 bases left in between. This CDR3 contains 15 residues. The DNA for the CDR3 is TGTGCCACCAGTGATTATAGGGGGGGCGTAGATACGCAGTATTTT. Translation gives CATSDYRGGVDTQYF.

The chain couples TRBV7-9 to TRBJ2-3, with D unresolved. Germline-derived CDR1 and CDR2 are SEHNR and FQNEAQ (reference sequence). The V end was cut by 0 bases, the J end by 6 bases, with 7 bases between. This CDR3 comprises 13 residues. The DNA for the CDR3 is TGTGCCAGCAGCTTAGCTAGCTGGGATACGCAGTATTTT. This encodes CASSLASWDTQYF. Full variable domain (missing parts from reference TRBV7-9 and TRBJ2-3): DTGVSQNPRHKITKRGQNVTFRCDPISEHNRLYWYRQTLGQGPEFLTYFQNEAQLEKSRLLSDRFSAERPKGSFSTLEIQRTEQGDSAMYLCASSLASWDTQYFGPGTRLTVL.

The V call is TRBV25-1, the J call TRBJ1-6, with 7 bases fitting TRBD1. This CDR3 contains 15 residues. J gave up 8 bases and V 5 bases, and 9 bases lay outside the gene matches. CDR1 is MGHDK, CDR2 SYGVNS, per germline. CDR3 nucleotides: TGTGCCAGCAGTCCCCCGACAGGGTTAGATTCACCCCTCCACTTT. Amino acids: CASSPPTGLDSPLHF.

The chain is built from TRBV2 and TRBJ2-1; 8 nucleotides match TRBD2. With 6 bases clipped from V and 1 base from J, the junction kept 11 bases outside the gene matches. This CDR3 is 17 amino acids long. CDR1 and CDR2 (germline): SNHLY, FYNNEI. For the CDR3, the DNA is TGTGCCAGCAGCACGGGACTAGTGGAACGGTCCTACAATGAGCAGTTCTTC. It is translated as CASSTGLVERSYNEQFF.

The CDR3 is CASSQRLARTGELFF. As DNA, the CDR3 is TGTGCCAGCAGCCAACGACTAGCGCGGACCGGGGAGCTGTTTTTT. The chain carries TRBV3-1 (or the pseudogene TRBV3-2) and TRBJ2-2; the match to TRBD2 covers 8 bases. The trim removed 2 bases at V and 5 bases at J, leaving 4 bases unmatched. Germline V lookup: CDR1 LGHDT, CDR2 YNNKEL (reference sequence). The CDR3 runs 15 residues.

This chain connects TRBV11-2 to TRBJ2-2; D call uncertain. The CDR3 totals 15 residues. Looked up from germline, CDR1 is SGHAT and CDR2 is FQNNGV. Trimming stripped 5 bases from V and 0 bases from J, with 10 bases between. CDR3 region: CASSPGRPNTGELFF. CDR3 nucleotides: TGTGCCAGCAGCCCAGGTCGCCCGAACACCGGGGAGCTGTTTTTT. The full variable domain, rest sourced from reference TRBV11-2 and TRBJ2-2, is EAGVAQSPRYKIIEKRQSVAFWCNPISGHATLYWYQQILGQGPKLLIQFQNNGVVDDSQLPKDRFSAERLKGVDSTLKIQPAKLEDSAVYLCASSPGRPNTGELFFGEGSRLTVL.

V gene TRBV3-1 (or the pseudogene TRBV3-2) combines with J gene TRBJ2-1; 10 nucleotides agree with TRBD2. This CDR3 has 18 amino acids. Germline V lookup: CDR1 LGHDT, CDR2 YNNKEL (reference sequence). J lost 3 bases, V lost 0 bases, and 8 bases had no gene match. The CDR3 here is CASSQDFRTSGIYNEQFF. The CDR3 coding sequence is TGTGCCAGCAGCCAAGATTTCCGGACTAGCGGAATCTACAATGAGCAGTTCTTC.

The table lists this clone with a few counts. The chain is built from TRBV7-8 and TRBJ1-1; D perhaps matches TRBD1 (6 bases). The CDR3 contains 15 residues. Trimming cost V 0 bases and J 1 base, with 9 bases left between them. Germline loops: CDR1 SGHVS, CDR2 FQNEAQ. CDR3 sequence (DNA): TGTGCCAGCAGCTTAGCGACACAGGGGAACACTGAAGCTTTCTTT. Translation: CASSLATQGNTEAFF.

This clone has a handful of counts. This sequence joins TRBV6-5 and TRBJ1-5, with 8 nucleotides matching TRBD1. Germline CDR1 and CDR2: MNHEY and SVGAGI. The CDR3 contains 13 residues. With 4 bases clipped from V and 7 bases from J, the junction kept 3 bases outside the gene matches. DNA of the CDR3: TGTGCCAGCAGTTTACAGGGGGTGCAGCCCCAGCATTTT. Its protein is CASSLQGVQPQHF.

This chain links TRBV12-3 or TRBV12-4 with TRBJ2-7; no firm D call. V lost 6 bases and J 2 bases, leaving 5 bases between the germline ends. This CDR3 contains 11 residues. The CDR3, as DNA: TGTGCCAGCAGCGGAGCCTACGAGCAGTACTTC. It yields the protein CASSGAYEQYF.

This chain's CDR3 is CASSFLATSALYEQYF. The CDR3 DNA reads TGTGCCAGCAGCTTTCTCGCGACTAGCGCCTTATACGAGCAGTACTTC. The chain couples TRBV7-2 to TRBJ2-7, with TRBD2 identical over 8 bases. Germline CDR1 reads SGHTA; CDR2 reads FQGNSA. The trim removed 3 bases at V and 4 bases at J, leaving 11 bases unmatched. This CDR3 region has 16 residues.

The chain couples TRBV2 to TRBJ1-6; no reliable D call. The CDR3 contains 15 residues. V was cut by 1 base and J by 6 bases, with 10 bases left in between. Germline CDR1 SNHLY, CDR2 FYNNEI. CDR3 sequence reads: CASSEVVSPNSPLHF. The DNA for the CDR3 is TGTGCCAGCAGTGAAGTTGTCAGTCCTAATTCACCCCTCCACTTT.

This CDR3 is CASSFGRGLTGELFF. The CDR3 DNA reads as TGTGCCAGCAGCTTCGGCAGGGGTCTTACCGGGGAGCTGTTTTTT. V usage is TRBV7-8 and J usage is TRBJ2-2, with D maybe TRBD1 (6 bases). V lost 3 bases and J 5 bases, leaving 13 bases between the germline ends. The CDR3 covers 15 residues. Germline assignment: CDR1 SGHVS and CDR2 FQNEAQ.